Presented here are 17 T cell receptor beta chains from one specimen sequenced in a study of T cell repertoires in cytomegalovirus infection. Their specific antigens are unknown. Each CDR3 protein gets one entry after TCRdb re-called the reads with MiXCR. The table records about 130,000 distinct CDR3 sequences, 20% to 30% of them present only once. Specimen: PBMCs, sequenced either directly or after in vitro stimulation (not recorded which). The receptors stem from a human donor in good health (CMV status not recorded). Some clones in this sample may be carry-over from other donors' samples.

J is TRBJ1-2 and V is TRBV12-3 or TRBV12-4, with D unclear. V gave up 3 bases and J gave up 7 bases, with 9 bases separating them. CDR3 length equals 12 residues. The CDR3: CASSLWGGGYTF. The DNA of the CDR3 is TGTGCCAGCAGTTTGTGGGGAGGTGGCTACACCTTC.

The gene calls are TRBV28 and TRBJ1-5; D is ambiguous. V shed 1 base and J shed 0 bases, with 4 bases lying between them. Germline V lookup: CDR1 MDHEN, CDR2 SYDVKM. The length of the CDR3 is 14 residues. CDR3 loop: CASSLYSSNQPQHF. CDR3 bases: TGTGCCAGCAGTTTATACAGTAGCAATCAGCCCCAGCATTTT. The complete variable domain, with remaining parts taken from reference TRBV28 and TRBJ1-5, reads DVKVTQSSRYLVKRTGEKVFLECVQDMDHENMFWYRQDPGLGLRLIYFSYDVKMKEKGDIPEGYSVSREKKERFSLILESASTNQTSMYLCASSLYSSNQPQHFGDGTRLSIL.

V is TRBV7-9 and J is TRBJ2-2; D is possibly TRBD2 (5 bases). The V end lost 5 bases, the J end lost 0 bases, and 10 bases lay between the germline ends. The CDR3 is made up of 15 amino acids. Per the germline V gene, CDR1 is SEHNR and CDR2 is FQNEAQ (reference sequence). In nucleotides, the CDR3 is TGTGCCAGCAGCCTCGATAGCGCGAACACCGGGGAGCTGTTTTTT. Translated: CASSLDSANTGELFF.

V usage is TRBV7-9 and J usage is TRBJ2-1; D uncertain. Germline loops: CDR1 SEHNR, CDR2 FQNEAQ (reference sequence). V lost 0 bases to trimming and J lost 9 bases, with 6 bases between them. CDR3 length: 12 residues. CDR3: CASSLARGEQFF. DNA for the CDR3: TGTGCCAGCAGCTTAGCCCGCGGTGAGCAGTTCTTC.

This clonotype was seen a few times. This rearrangement joins TRBV5-1 to TRBJ1-5; D perhaps matches TRBD1 (6 bases). The germline V gene encodes CDR1 SGHRS and CDR2 YFSETQ. The CDR3 length is 15 residues. Trimming pared 5 bases from V and 3 bases from J, leaving 15 bases between. The CDR3 sequence: CASSSTGNLNQPQHF. Written as DNA, the CDR3 is TGCGCCAGCAGTTCGACAGGAAACCTCAATCAGCCCCAGCATTTT.

This clonotype turned up a few times. The V gene is TRBV30, the J gene TRBJ1-2; the D is unclear. The CDR3 is made up of 12 amino acids. Trimming took 5 bases from V and 3 from J, leaving 10 bases between them. Germline V gives CDR1 GTSNPN, CDR2 SVGIG (reference sequence). The CDR3 region is CAWARRDYGYTF. CDR3 bases: TGTGCCTGGGCCAGACGCGACTATGGCTACACCTTC.

This clonotype was counted ten times or more. The rearrangement joins TRBV7-2 to TRBJ1-1, with 7 bases identical to TRBD1. The CDR3 is made up of 14 amino acids. Germline V lookup: CDR1 SGHTA, CDR2 FQGNSA. V shed 5 bases and J 4 bases; nucleotides not matched to a gene: 7. The CDR3 region has the DNA TGTGCCAGCAGCGTTAACAGGGGCAGCACTGAAGCTTTCTTT. It specifies CASSVNRGSTEAFF.

The rearrangement links TRBV2 to TRBJ2-1; D may be TRBD1 (5 bases). The CDR3 covers 10 residues. CDR1 is SNHLY, CDR2 FYNNEI, per germline. Trimming removed 9 bases from V and 6 bases from J, with 6 bases in between. Written as DNA, the CDR3 is TGTGCCAGTAGGGGCAATGAGCAGTTCTTC. This codes for CASRGNEQFF.

This clonotype came up many times. The chain links TRBV7-2 to TRBJ2-2; TRBD1 agrees at 7 bases. Germline V lookup: CDR1 SGHTA, CDR2 FQGNSA. Losses at the gene ends were 5 bases for V and 6 bases for J; bases not matched to a gene: 12. CDR3 length equals 16 residues. The CDR3 here is CASSPTGSTSSGELFF. As DNA, the CDR3 is TGTGCCAGCAGCCCGACAGGGTCCACTTCCTCCGGGGAGCTGTTTTTT.

This chain connects TRBV3-1 to TRBJ2-5, with D possibly TRBD2 on 5 matching bases. V lost 2 bases and J 6 bases, leaving 13 bases between the germline ends. Per the germline V gene, CDR1 is LGHDT and CDR2 is YNNKEL (reference sequence). The CDR3 consists of 14 residues. The CDR3 DNA sequence: TGTGCCAGCAGCCAATGGTCTAGCTCGAAGACCCAGTACTTC. This codes for CASSQWSSSKTQYF.

This clonotype was observed a handful of times. The chain joins TRBV5-6 to TRBJ2-5, with D uncertain. This CDR3 is built from 15 residues. CDR1 and CDR2 from the germline V gene are SGHDT and YYEEEE. V lost 1 base and J 5 bases, leaving 15 bases between the germline ends. The CDR3 sequence is CASSLLQQPGETQYF. CDR3 nucleotide sequence: TGTGCCAGCAGCTTGCTTCAACAGCCTGGGGAGACCCAGTACTTC.

The V and J genes are TRBV7-2 and TRBJ2-7, with TRBD2 matching 7 bases. CDR1 and CDR2 (germline): SGHTA, FQGNSA. Trimming at V came to 3 bases and at J to 3 bases, leaving 5 bases not matched to a gene. This CDR3 has 14 amino acids. The CDR3 nucleotides read TGTGCCAGCAGCTTCCGAGCTAGCGGCTACGAGCAGTACGTC. As protein: CASSFRASGYEQYV.

The sample holds a few counts of this clonotype. CDR3 DNA sequence: TGTGCCAGCAGTTCTCCAGCGGGAGACCTTCACGAGCAGTACTTC. Translation: CASSSPAGDLHEQYF. This chain joins TRBV28 and TRBJ2-7; 8 bases are shared with TRBD2. The CDR3 runs 15 residues. The trim removed 4 bases at V and 5 bases at J, leaving 10 bases unmatched. Per the germline V gene, CDR1 is MDHEN and CDR2 is SYDVKM.

This clonotype was seen repeatedly, ten times or more. The gene calls are TRBV5-6 and TRBJ1-2; D gene unclear. Between the trimmed V and J ends, which lost 1 base and 7 bases, there was a span of 14 bases. CDR3 length: 14 residues. Germline CDR1 and CDR2: SGHDT and YYEEEE. The CDR3 DNA reads TGTGCCAGCAGCTTGTTTAATACTGTTTCTGGCTACACCTTC. Translating gives CASSLFNTVSGYTF.

This clonotype was detected a few times. The chain has TRBV6-2 or TRBV6-3 and TRBJ2-1, with D perhaps TRBD1 or TRBD2 (6 bases each). The germline V gene encodes CDR1 MNHEY and CDR2 SVGEGT. The CDR3 is made up of 15 amino acids. Between the trimmed V and J ends, which lost 7 bases and 9 bases, there was a span of 22 bases. The CDR3 is CASNRVGGGGGEQFF. CDR3 coding DNA: TGTGCCAGCAACCGAGTCGGGGGAGGAGGGGGTGAGCAGTTCTTC.

This clonotype was seen more than once but under ten times. This chain joins TRBV5-4 and TRBJ2-1; 8 bases are shared with TRBD1. CDR3 size: 14 residues. V shed 3 bases and J 3 bases; nucleotides not matched to a gene: 2. CDR1 SGHNT and CDR2 YYREEE come from the germline V gene (reference sequence). CDR3 region: CASSSTGGYNEQFF. The CDR3 DNA follows: TGTGCCAGCAGCTCAACAGGGGGCTACAATGAGCAGTTCTTC.

This clonotype was seen only a few times. The chain recombines TRBV29-1 with TRBJ2-3; possible D gene TRBD2, 5 bases. V shed 7 bases and J shed 5 bases, with 16 bases lying between them. Germline-derived CDR1 and CDR2 are SQVTM and ANQGSEA. The length of the CDR3 is 13 residues. The CDR3 coding sequence is TGCAGCGAGGGTGGGCAGGCGGGAGATACGCAGTATTTT. Translation gives CSEGGQAGDTQYF.